The 10 T cell receptor beta chains reported below all come from one sample, sequenced in a study of type 1 regulatory T cells. Using its own MiXCR run on the reads, TCRdb lists one record per CDR3 protein. The sample records some 90,000 distinct CDR3 sequences, 25% to 40% being singletons. Material for sequencing was CD4+ T cells, either the whole sample or a sorted fraction (not recorded which). These receptors all stem from a human donor in good health.

The genes are TRBV7-2 and TRBJ2-7, with 11 positions matching TRBD2. The CDR3 totals 15 residues. Germline V gives CDR1 SGHTA, CDR2 FQGNSA. J lost 3 bases, V lost 2 bases, and 3 bases had no gene match. The chain's CDR3 is CASSLRSGRDYEQYF. The DNA for the CDR3 is TGTGCCAGCAGCTTACGTAGCGGGAGGGACTACGAGCAGTACTTC.

This clonotype was seen a handful of times. The rearrangement uses TRBV7-8 and TRBJ1-2, with TRBD1 as a possible D gene (5 bases). Germline V gene data show CDR1 as SGHVS and CDR2 as FQNEAQ. V lost 0 bases to trimming and J lost 4 bases, with 15 bases between them. This CDR3 contains 16 residues. The CDR3 region is CASSLAAAGRLYGYTF. The CDR3 nucleotides read TGTGCCAGCAGCTTAGCTGCGGCAGGGAGACTCTATGGCTACACCTTC.

This clonotype was seen only a few times. DNA of the CDR3: TGCAGTGCCCAGGCCACACCTGGGCAGGACGAGCAGTACTTC. As protein: CSAQATPGQDEQYF. This chain connects TRBV20-1 to TRBJ2-7, with D uncertain. The CDR3 length is 14 residues. CDR1 and CDR2 from the germline V gene are DFQATT and SNEGSKA (reference sequence). V lost 6 bases to trimming and J lost 5 bases, with 20 bases between them.

This clonotype has a handful of counts. The V call is TRBV6-6, the J call TRBJ2-3; 7 nucleotides agree with TRBD1. V trimming: 4 bases; J trimming: 0 bases; junction bases outside the gene matches: 7. Germline V gene sequence: CDR1 MNHNY, CDR2 SVGAGI (reference sequence). CDR3 length equals 16 residues. As DNA, the CDR3 is TGTGCCAGCAGTTCAGTAGGGGGCGGGAGCACAGATACGCAGTATTTT. Protein sequence: CASSSVGGGSTDTQYF.

This clonotype came up a few times. This chain connects TRBV6-2 or TRBV6-3 to TRBJ2-1; possibly TRBD1 or TRBD2 for D (6 bases each). The CDR3 is 17 amino acids. Germline values: CDR1 MNHEY, CDR2 SVGEGT. Trimming cost V 1 base and J 0 bases, with 13 bases left between them. The CDR3 nucleotides are TGTGCCAGCAGTTACTATACCGGGGGCTACTCCTACAATGAGCAGTTCTTC. Translation: CASSYYTGGYSYNEQFF.

V is TRBV14 and J is TRBJ1-4; 7 bases align to TRBD1. The CDR3 is made up of 15 amino acids. Trimming took 3 bases from V and 4 from J; bases not matched to a gene: 5. CDR1 is SGHDN and CDR2 is FVKESK in the germline V gene. The CDR3: CASSHQTGFNEKLFF. Written as DNA, the CDR3 is TGTGCCAGCAGCCACCAGACAGGGTTTAATGAAAAACTGTTTTTT.

This clonotype has just a few counts. V gene TRBV7-7 combines with J gene TRBJ1-6; D gene unclear. Germline loops: CDR1 SSHAT, CDR2 FNYEAQ (reference sequence). The CDR3 runs to 12 residues. V lost 3 bases and J lost 12, with 9 bases in between. The CDR3 loop reads CASSFHRQPLHF. In nucleotides, the CDR3 is TGTGCCAGCAGCTTCCACCGTCAACCCCTCCACTTT.

The sample holds a few counts of this clonotype. The chain employs TRBV29-1 and TRBJ2-1; TRBD1 aligns across 7 bases. The CDR3 runs to 11 residues. Germline CDR1 and CDR2: SQVTM and ANQGSEA. J lost 7 bases, V lost 6 bases, and 3 bases had no gene match. The CDR3 loop reads CSVNRGNEQFF. The CDR3, as DNA: TGCAGCGTGAACAGGGGAAATGAGCAGTTCTTC.

This chain uses TRBV5-1 with TRBJ1-1; D possibly corresponds to TRBD1 (6 bases). Trimming stripped 4 bases from V and 1 base from J, with 11 bases between. The CDR3 consists of 14 residues. Germline CDR1 is SGHRS and CDR2 is YFSETQ. Written as DNA, the CDR3 is TGCGCCAGCAGCCACGGACAGAAGAACACTGAAGCTTTCTTT. Its translation: CASSHGQKNTEAFF.

The rearrangement uses TRBV5-1 and TRBJ1-1; D remains ambiguous. The CDR3 runs 14 residues. Trimming stripped 0 bases from V and 1 base from J, with 7 bases between. Germline V gives CDR1 SGHRS, CDR2 YFSETQ. The chain's CDR3 is CASSLVEGNTEAFF. CDR3 in DNA: TGCGCCAGCAGCTTGGTGGAGGGGAACACTGAAGCTTTCTTT.